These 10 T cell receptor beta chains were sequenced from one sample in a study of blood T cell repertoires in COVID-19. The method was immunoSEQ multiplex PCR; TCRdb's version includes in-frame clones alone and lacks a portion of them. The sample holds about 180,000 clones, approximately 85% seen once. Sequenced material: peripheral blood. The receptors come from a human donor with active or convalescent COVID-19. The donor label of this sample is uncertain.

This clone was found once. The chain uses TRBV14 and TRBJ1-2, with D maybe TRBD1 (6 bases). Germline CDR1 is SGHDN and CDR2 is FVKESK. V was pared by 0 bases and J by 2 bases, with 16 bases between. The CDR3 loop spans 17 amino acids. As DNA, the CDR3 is TGTGCCAGCAGCCAAGAAGTGTCGTCCACAGGGAACTATGGCTACACCTTC. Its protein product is CASSQEVSSTGNYGYTF.

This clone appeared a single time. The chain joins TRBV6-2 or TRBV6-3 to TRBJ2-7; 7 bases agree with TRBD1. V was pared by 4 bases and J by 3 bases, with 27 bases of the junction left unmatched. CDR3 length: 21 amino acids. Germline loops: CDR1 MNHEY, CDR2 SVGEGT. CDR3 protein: CASSSRGGTSRISGVGYEQYF. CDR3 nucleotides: TGTGCCAGCAGTTCGAGAGGGGGCACTTCGAGGATAAGCGGAGTCGGCTACGAGCAGTACTTC.

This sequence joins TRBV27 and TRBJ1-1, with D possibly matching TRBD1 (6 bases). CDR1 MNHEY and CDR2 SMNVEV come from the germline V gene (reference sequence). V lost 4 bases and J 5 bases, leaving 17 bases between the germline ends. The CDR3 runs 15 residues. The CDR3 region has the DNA TGTGCCAGCAGTTACCAGGGGTGGGGGGGAACTGAAGCTTTCTTT. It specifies CASSYQGWGGTEAFF.

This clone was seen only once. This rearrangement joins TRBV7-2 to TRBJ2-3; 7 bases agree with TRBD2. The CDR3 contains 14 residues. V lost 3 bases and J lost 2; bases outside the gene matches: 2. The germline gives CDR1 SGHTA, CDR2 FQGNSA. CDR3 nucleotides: TGTGCCAGCAGCTTTCTAGCGGACACAGATACGCAGTATTTT. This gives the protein CASSFLADTDTQYF.

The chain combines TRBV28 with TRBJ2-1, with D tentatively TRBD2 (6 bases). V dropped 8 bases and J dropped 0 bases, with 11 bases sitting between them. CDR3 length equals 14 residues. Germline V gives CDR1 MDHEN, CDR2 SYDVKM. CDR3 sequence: CASRPGVSYNEQFF. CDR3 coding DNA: TGTGCCAGCCGACCGGGGGTCTCCTACAATGAGCAGTTCTTC.

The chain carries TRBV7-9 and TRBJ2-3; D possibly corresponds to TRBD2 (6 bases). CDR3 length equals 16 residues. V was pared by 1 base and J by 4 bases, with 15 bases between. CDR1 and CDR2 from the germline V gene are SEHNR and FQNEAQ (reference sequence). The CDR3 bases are TGTGCCAGCAGCTTAGGCGGGGCCACCCCCCCAGATACGCAGTATTTT. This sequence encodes CASSLGGATPPDTQYF.

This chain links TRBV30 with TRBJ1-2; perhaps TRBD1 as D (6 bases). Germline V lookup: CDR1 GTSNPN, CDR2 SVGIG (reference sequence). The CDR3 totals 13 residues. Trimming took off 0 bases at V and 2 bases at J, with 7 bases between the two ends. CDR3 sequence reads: CAWSVGTNYGYTF. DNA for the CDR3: TGTGCCTGGAGTGTGGGGACAAACTATGGCTACACCTTC.

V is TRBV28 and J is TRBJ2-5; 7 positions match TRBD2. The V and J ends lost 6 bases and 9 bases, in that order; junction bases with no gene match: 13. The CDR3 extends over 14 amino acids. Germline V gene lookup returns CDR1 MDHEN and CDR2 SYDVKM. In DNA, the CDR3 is TGTGCCAGCAGGGGGGGGACTCGAGGGGTTCCCCAGTACTTC. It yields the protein CASRGGTRGVPQYF.

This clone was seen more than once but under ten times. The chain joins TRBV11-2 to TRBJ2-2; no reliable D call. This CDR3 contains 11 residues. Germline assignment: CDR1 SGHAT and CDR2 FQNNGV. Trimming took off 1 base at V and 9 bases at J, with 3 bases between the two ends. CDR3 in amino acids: CASSLARELFF. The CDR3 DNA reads TGTGCCAGCAGCTTAGCCAGGGAGCTGTTTTTT.

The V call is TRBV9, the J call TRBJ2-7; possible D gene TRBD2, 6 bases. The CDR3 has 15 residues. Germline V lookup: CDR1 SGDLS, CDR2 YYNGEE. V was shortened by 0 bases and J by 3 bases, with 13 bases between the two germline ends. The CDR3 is CASSVAIRLDYEQYF. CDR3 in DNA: TGTGCCAGCAGCGTAGCTATAAGACTAGACTACGAGCAGTACTTC.